The present T cell receptor (beta chain) was sequenced within a study of cytomegalovirus exposure and HLA in healthy donors. Study results and caveats: The study reported that TCR beta sequences accurately predicted HLA-A and HLA-B alleles in most subjects. In vitro testing confirmed a few CMV-associated chains as specific for CMV antigens. Most CMV-associated TCR beta chains appeared HLA-restricted in a later analysis.

It was with 60 Vbeta and 13 Jbeta primers that the PCR ran. Here immunoSEQ multiplex PCR was the method, and the copy in TCRdb shows in-frame clones only, minus some. The sample shows 150,000 to 200,000 clones, roughly 74% of them seen only once. To note about this clone: Its target is unknown.

The sequenced sample was PBMCs. This clonotype was obtained from a male donor in good health and CMV-seronegative.

CDR3 nucleotide sequence: TGTGCCACTCATTCGGGGGGGGAGCTGTTTTTT. Translating gives CATHSGGELFF. The gene calls are TRBV6-5 and TRBJ2-2; D may be TRBD2 (5 bases). Trimming shortened V by 10 bases and J by 8 bases, and 11 bases separated the two germline ends. This CDR3 has 11 residues. Germline values: CDR1 MNHEY, CDR2 SVGAGI.